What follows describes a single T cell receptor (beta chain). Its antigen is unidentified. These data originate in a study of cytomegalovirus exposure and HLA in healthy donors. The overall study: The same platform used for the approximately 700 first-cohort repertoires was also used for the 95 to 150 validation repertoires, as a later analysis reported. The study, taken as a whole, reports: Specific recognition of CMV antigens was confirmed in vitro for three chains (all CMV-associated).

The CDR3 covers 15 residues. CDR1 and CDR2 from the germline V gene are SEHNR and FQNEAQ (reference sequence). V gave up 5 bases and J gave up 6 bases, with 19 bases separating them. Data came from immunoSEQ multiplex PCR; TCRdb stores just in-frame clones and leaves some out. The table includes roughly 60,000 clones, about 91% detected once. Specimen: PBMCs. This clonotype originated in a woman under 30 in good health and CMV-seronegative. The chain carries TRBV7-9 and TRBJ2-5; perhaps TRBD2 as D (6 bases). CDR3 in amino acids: CASSRWTTIGQTQYF. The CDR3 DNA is TGTGCCAGCAGCCGATGGACTACCATTGGTCAGACCCAGTACTTC.